This TCR beta chain was captured in a study of cytomegalovirus exposure and HLA in healthy donors (dated by TCRdb to 2015 to 2018). About the study as a whole: An earlier analysis of 587 of the donors reported approximately 260 Gb of sequence data and 117 million unique TCR beta sequences obtained from approximately 180 million T cells. About 280 gigabases of sequencing data and approximately 91 million unique TCR sequences made up an early release that covered 640 HLA-typed donors. Of the roughly 400 genotyped donors, approximately 80% were placed in the genetic ancestry cluster associated with self-reported Caucasian donors. The study was designed to test whether signatures of past pathogen exposure could be identified by cataloging public T cell receptors. The study used immunosequencing to profile the T cell repertoires of 666 subjects and linked those repertoires to cytomegalovirus serostatus. In addition to the first cohort of around 670 subjects, a separate validation cohort of 130 or so different subjects was used. To predict cytomegalovirus infection status, the study brought together high-throughput TCR immunosequencing, statistical association of individual TCRs with disease status, and machine learning. In a later analysis, previously published TCR beta repertoires from about 640 donors were re-analyzed and high-resolution HLA genotyping was added so that TCR occurrence patterns could be studied. Rather than drawing on any new phenotypic data, the later analysis identified candidate immune exposures from TCR beta sequences and the way those sequences occurred across donors. An earlier analysis of 587 of the donors applied high-throughput TCR beta sequencing to assess whether each TCR beta V gene segment acted as functional or pseudogenic. Donor age, sex, ethnicity and CMV serostatus were collected together with the repertoire data. A later genetic analysis took genome-wide SNP genotypes for about 60% of the roughly 670 donors and used that subset as a discovery cohort. All discovery cohort repertoires had been generated on a single sequencing platform. HLA typing covered class I and class II loci at four-digit resolution. The number of donors typed differed by locus, with about 629-640 for A, B, C, DRB1 and DQB1, 522 for DQA1, some 570 for DPA1, and some 440 for DPB1. A handful of DR-DQ haplotypes were handled as single units for association and clustering because linkage in the cohort was strong. Among some 410 genotyped donors of the cohort, an average of about 240,000 unique TCR beta nucleotide sequences were sequenced per donor, 15% to 20% of them non-productive. Study-wide findings and limitations: According to a later analysis, TCR association rates differed among HLA loci, with DRB1 alleles showing the most associated TCRs and HLA-C alleles showing the fewest. When HLA alleles, especially DR and DQ, strongly co-occurred, TCR associations were difficult to assign to individual alleles. In a later analysis, several top co-occurrence clusters were reported to appear linked to parvovirus B19, influenza, CMV and Epstein-Barr virus. While some public TCRs were present in many individuals, most TCR sequences turned up only very rarely across donors. This cohort had only TCR beta chains sequenced, and the lack of alpha or paired-chain data limited which features could be detected. Correlated functional status among segregating V segments might reflect linkage disequilibrium, but an unknown experimental factor could not be ruled out. A group of highly shared sequence variants was considered likely to be a technical artifact of the sequencing pipeline. In vitro tests confirmed that a few of the cytomegalovirus-associated TCR beta chains recognize cytomegalovirus antigens. It was suggested by the authors that the approach could potentially be generalized to other disease states and immunological phenotypes. A later genetic analysis associated a missense DCLRE1C variant with V-gene and J-gene trimming of TCR beta chains, and an independent cohort replicated the association. Because counts were too low, around 18 rarely observed V segments, including chromosome 9 orphons, were left out of the earlier analysis of about 620 of the donors. A total of 150 or so TCR beta chains were listed by the study as associated with cytomegalovirus. In a later genetic analysis, fewer N-insertions in productive TCRs were reported among donors in an Asian-associated ancestry cluster than the roughly 640-donor mean. Cytomegalovirus status was reported to be diagnosed by the classifier with high specificity and sensitivity in both the original and validation cohorts. For the cohort, immune exposure information was limited to CMV serostatus. HLA typing was unavailable for some donors at each locus, so association tests used only the typed subset. A later analysis found that HLA-associated TCR beta chains were more clonally expanded and had lower generation probabilities than equally common non-associated chains. In an earlier analysis of 587 of the donors, most TCR beta V segments were observed in productive rearrangements about 87% or about 30% of the time, broadly matching IMGT annotations. Presence/absence analyses assumed roughly uniform sequencing depth across donors, an assumption that may not hold. Most CMV-associated TCR beta chains appeared to be HLA-restricted in a later analysis, and the HLA associations seemed to be driven largely by CMV exposure. A later analysis associated roughly 17,000 TCR beta sequences with specific HLA alleles at a false discovery rate of 0.05. Some IMGT-functional V segments, including TRBV6-2 and TRBV6-3, could not be distinguished by the 87-base-pair reads and were therefore excluded. A further reported finding was that TCR beta sequences accurately predicted the HLA-A and HLA-B alleles for most subjects in the first cohort.

The CDR3 runs 16 residues from the cysteine to the phenylalanine. Only CDR3 DNA remains: 48 bases, in frame from the first base. The CDR1 and CDR2 encoded by the germline V gene are SGHDT and YYEEEE. Trimming removed 1 base from V and 6 bases from J, leaving 20 bases between the germline ends. On this clone: Its antigen target is currently unknown. Base qualities are not recorded, but no much larger clone differs from it by a single base. Other DNA sequences from this sample encode an identical CDR3 as well.

The cohort consisted of hundreds of healthy bone marrow donors. All cohort members were sampled while nominally healthy, although unrecorded immune exposures were likely present. The donor was CMV seronegative and belonged to the group of over 300 seronegative cohort members. Each donor provided a peripheral blood sample, and peripheral blood mononuclear cells were used for TCR beta sequencing. The Qiagen DNeasy Blood Extraction Kit was used to extract genomic DNA from the blood cell samples. Library prep was done by the immunoSEQ multiplex PCR assay. The multiplex PCR relied on a mix of 60 forward primers for TCR Vbeta segments and 13 reverse primers for TCR Jbeta segments. The CDR3 region of rearranged TCR beta genes was amplified from genomic DNA by a multiplex PCR assay. The Illumina HiSeq System was used to sequence the amplified TCR beta libraries as 87-base-pair reads. The authors' pipeline ran thus. A later analysis counted 65 million to 90 million unique TCR beta chains across the approximately 700 repertoires, and some 11 million of these chains were shared by at least two donors. A nearest-neighbor algorithm error-corrected the raw reads and collapsed the reads into unique sequences, merging closely related sequences to remove PCR and sequencing errors. CDR3 sequences were aligned to IMGT reference sequences to assign V, D and J gene segments. For a sequence to be retained, a match of at least six nucleotides was required to both a V gene segment and a J gene segment. A rearrangement was called productive if the CDR3 had no stop codons and remained in frame with V and J, and every other rearrangement was called non-productive. Following IMGT convention, CDR3 was defined as the stretch from the second conserved V-encoded cysteine to the conserved J-encoded phenylalanine. The earlier analysis of some 550 of the donors excluded any sequence lacking an unambiguous match to a single V gene segment. An earlier analysis of several hundred of the donors classified V segments as functional when productive rearrangements were above 56.7% and as segregating when the standard deviation between donors was above 5%. A statistical classification framework was developed to diagnose cytomegalovirus status using the catalog of TCR beta chain sequences. In a later analysis, V and J genes were assigned by comparing TCR nucleotide sequences against IMGT/GENE-DB human TR gene sequences. The TCRdist pipeline was used in a later analysis to assign CDR3 sequences and most-parsimonious VDJ recombination scenarios. In a later analysis, each TCR beta chain was defined by its CDR3 amino acid sequence together with its V-gene family, and reads lacking a unique V-gene family were excluded. To address suspected cross-contamination and a sequencing artifact, a later analysis removed around 600 highly shared, low-generation-probability nucleotide sequences. In a later analysis, a clonal expansion index was calculated for each public chain from normalized within-repertoire ranks of inferred template counts. In a later analysis, generation probabilities were computed with a VDJ recombination model fitted to out-of-frame rearrangements, and the resulting probabilities were checked against IGoR. A later analysis scored TCR-TCR, TCR-HLA and TCR-CMV co-occurrence with hypergeometric tests, applying a repertoire-size bias correction to TCR pairs. To estimate false discovery rates, a later analysis permuted the HLA or CMV assignments 20 times. A later analysis grouped co-occurring TCRs with DBSCAN, adding TCRdist sequence similarity when clustering within HLA-allele-positive subsets. For co-occurrence clustering, repertoires with fewer than 30,000 or more than 120,000 public chains were excluded, along with roughly 5 repertoires with anomalous nucleotide sharing. The clones in this table, taken by TCRdb from immuneACCESS, are in-frame only. Not every clone is retained; where verified, under half of the shortfall comes from an unresolved V gene, and the cause of the rest is unknown. The V and J calls and clone size were taken over from that table, and D and trimming were inferred from the DNA. In this sample the table shows approximately 85,000 clones, around 80% of which occur a single time. Of the sample, about 7.3% is held by the ten largest clones.

The source is a young man in good health and CMV-seronegative. Here the chain combines TRBV5-6 and TRBJ2-7, with a tentative D gene TRBD1 over 5 matching bases. The sequencing input was PBMCs. The sequenced DNA is TGTGCCAGCAGCTTGCCTCCGGACACGCCCCTTCGCGAGCAGTACTTC. Translated, this gives CASSLPPDTPLREQYF.